This is a list of T cell receptor beta chains from one sample in a study of blood T cells in healthy people across ages. Using its own MiXCR run on the 5' RACE reads, TCRdb lists one record per CDR3 protein. The data contain over a million distinct CDR3 sequences, under 30% of them singletons. Separately, the same data were catalogued under a study of T cells of mothers and their children.

The sequenced sample was blood. The receptors here all came from a girl aged 2 to 10 in good health. CDR3s include the opening cysteine and the closing phenylalanine or tryptophan. The D gene is left open where the match is weak. Clone size appears in some rows only: once, few, many, or a class for an expanded clone.

TGTGCCAGCAGCCCAGCGGGGGGGCCTGGGCAGTTCTTC | CASSPAGGPGQFF | TRBD2 | - | TRBJ2-1 | TRBV7-2
TGCAGTGCTAAAGAGACTGAAGCTTTCTTT | CSAKETEAFF | - | - | TRBJ1-1 | TRBV20-1
TGCAGCGTTGTTAGCGGGAACCAAGAGACCCAGTACTTC | CSVVSGNQETQYF | TRBD2 | - | TRBJ2-5 | TRBV29-1
TGTGCCAGCAGCCAAGAAATAGGGAACACTGAAGCTTTCTTT | CASSQEIGNTEAFF | - | - | TRBJ1-1 | TRBV4-2
TGTGCCAGCAGCATCAGGGGAAACACTGAAGCTTTCTTT | CASSIRGNTEAFF | - | many | TRBJ1-1 | TRBV19
TGTGCCAGCAGCTTCACCAGCGGCGGACTAGCGTGGGGGGATACGCAGTATTTT | CASSFTSGGLAWGDTQYF | TRBD2 | few | TRBJ2-3 | TRBV11-1
TGTGCCAGCATCCTCAAAAATGAGCAGTTCTTC | CASILKNEQFF | - | few | TRBJ2-1 | TRBV6-1
TGTGCCACCAGTGTTTCCTGGACAGGAGAAGAGACCCAGTACTTC | CATSVSWTGEETQYF | TRBD1 | - | TRBJ2-5 | TRBV24-1
TGCAGTGCGCCCTGGGGGGACAGGGTCTACGAGCAGTACTTC | CSAPWGDRVYEQYF | TRBD1 | few | TRBJ2-7 | TRBV20-1
TGCGCCAGCAGCCAAGAGAATGAGCAGTTCTTC | CASSQENEQFF | - | many | TRBJ2-1 | TRBV3-1
TGCAGTGCTAGGTATAGCGGGACGCGACACGAGCAGTACTTC | CSARYSGTRHEQYF | TRBD2 | few | TRBJ2-7 | TRBV20-1
TGCGCCAGCAGCTTTCTTTTTCGCCGGGACAGGGATGAGAACTATGGCTACACCTTC | CASSFLFRRDRDENYGYTF | TRBD1 | - | TRBJ1-2 | TRBV5-1
TGTGCCAGCACCTTTAACAGGGACACTGAAGCTTTCTTT | CASTFNRDTEAFF | - | - | TRBJ1-1 | TRBV12-3/TRBV12-4
TGCGCCAGCAGCCAAGAGTCCGGGGTGTACAATGAGCAGTTCTTC | CASSQESGVYNEQFF | - | - | TRBJ2-1 | TRBV4-3